This T cell receptor (beta chain) emerged from a study of technical replicates of blood from a few donors. Sequencing was performed with immunoSEQ multiplex PCR; in TCRdb, only in-frame clones are kept and a portion is missing. The sample carries about 76,000 clones, approximately 94% recorded once. The CDR3 runs to 15 residues. Germline-derived CDR1 and CDR2 are LNHDA and SQIVND (reference sequence). Trimming removed 3 bases at V and 5 bases at J, with 16 bases between. The sequenced sample consisted of T cells isolated from PBMCs. The TCR originated in a human donor in good health. V is TRBV19 and J is TRBJ1-2; a possible D gene is TRBD1 (6 bases). The CDR3 reads CASSITARGNYGYTF. In DNA, the CDR3 is TGTGCCAGTAGTATTACCGCCAGGGGAAATTATGGCTACACCTTC.